The 16 T cell receptor beta chains listed next were all sequenced from one sample in a study of blood T cell repertoires in COVID-19. Generated by immunoSEQ multiplex PCR, the TCRdb table keeps only in-frame clones and is missing some. The table shows some 60,000 clones, with around 87% occurring only once. The material sequenced was peripheral blood. The origin of the receptors is a human donor with active COVID-19. The donor label of this sample is uncertain.

The rearrangement links TRBV5-6 to TRBJ2-3, with D possibly matching TRBD2 (5 bases). The CDR3 runs 15 residues. V lost 0 bases and J 1 base, leaving 9 bases between the germline ends. Germline V CDR1 and CDR2: SGHDT, YYEEEE. DNA of the CDR3: TGTGCCAGCAGCTTGGGGGGTAGCGGCACAGATACGCAGTATTTT. Amino acids: CASSLGGSGTDTQYF.

The chain employs TRBV2 and TRBJ1-5; 7 nucleotides match TRBD1. Trimming cost V 6 bases and J 4 bases; bases outside gene matches: 3. This CDR3 comprises 13 residues. Germline values: CDR1 SNHLY, CDR2 FYNNEI. CDR3 protein: CASSEDRNQPQHF. CDR3 DNA: TGTGCCAGCAGCGAGGACAGGAATCAGCCCCAGCATTTT.

J is TRBJ2-5 and V is TRBV25-1; D perhaps matches TRBD1 (5 bases). The CDR3 spans 17 residues. V was pared by 7 bases and J by 5 bases, with 26 bases between. Germline loops: CDR1 MGHDK, CDR2 SYGVNS. CDR3 amino acids: CASKRWGQGAIWETQYF. As DNA, the CDR3 is TGTGCCAGCAAAAGGTGGGGCCAGGGCGCAATTTGGGAGACCCAGTACTTC.

The V gene is TRBV28, the J gene TRBJ2-7, with 9 bases lining up with TRBD1. Germline-derived CDR1 and CDR2 are MDHEN and SYDVKM. J lost 2 bases, V lost 7 bases, and 9 bases had no gene match. This CDR3 is 15 amino acids long. CDR3 DNA: TGTGCCAGCAAGGGGGGACAGGGAGGGACCTACGAGCAGTACTTC. Translated, it gives CASKGGQGGTYEQYF. The variable domain in full, completed from reference TRBV28 and TRBJ2-7, reads DVKVTQSSRYLVKRTGEKVFLECVQDMDHENMFWYRQDPGLGLRLIYFSYDVKMKEKGDIPEGYSVSREKKERFSLILESASTNQTSMYLCASKGGQGGTYEQYFGPGTRLTVT.

The rearrangement links TRBV28 to TRBJ1-2; TRBD1 agrees at 7 bases. In germline, CDR1 is MDHEN, CDR2 SYDVKM. The V segment lost 6 bases and the J segment 8 bases; nucleotides outside the gene matches: 6. The CDR3 length is 12 residues. The CDR3 loop reads CASSPGGGGYTF. CDR3 sequence (DNA): TGTGCCAGCAGCCCAGGGGGTGGGGGCTACACCTTC.

This chain uses TRBV30 with TRBJ2-1; TRBD1 agrees at 8 bases. CDR3 size: 15 residues. The V gene end was trimmed by 4 bases and the J gene end by 3 bases; junction bases not matched to a gene: 8. Germline V lookup: CDR1 GTSNPN, CDR2 SVGIG (reference sequence). The CDR3 nucleotides are TGTGCCTGGAACGCCGGGACAGGATACTACAATGAGCAGTTCTTC. It codes for CAWNAGTGYYNEQFF.

The chain is built from TRBV6-1 and TRBJ2-3, with a possible D match to TRBD2 (6 bases). Germline V gives CDR1 MNHNS, CDR2 SASEGT. CDR3 length: 16 amino acids. Trimming stripped 2 bases from V and 2 bases from J, with 14 bases between. The CDR3 protein is CASSEYRRGYTDTQYF. CDR3 coding DNA: TGTGCCAGCAGTGAATATCGGAGGGGCTACACAGATACGCAGTATTTT.

The V and J genes are TRBV6-2 or TRBV6-3 and TRBJ1-5; 7 bases map to TRBD1. The CDR3 runs 16 residues. From germline, CDR1 is MNHEY and CDR2 SVGEGT. V trimming: 6 bases; J trimming: 0 bases; junction bases outside the gene matches: 8. CDR3 sequence: CASSTGQATSNQPQHF. The CDR3 bases are TGTGCCAGCAGCACCGGACAGGCGACTAGCAATCAGCCCCAGCATTTT.

The chain uses TRBV18 and TRBJ1-1, with D maybe TRBD1 (5 bases). V was trimmed by 6 bases and J by 1 base, leaving 24 bases between them. Germline V lookup: CDR1 KGHSH, CDR2 LQKENI. The CDR3 is made up of 18 amino acids. The CDR3 DNA follows: TGTGCCAGCTCTCCATCGATGAGACAGATTAACCCGAACACTGAAGCTTTCTTT. The encoded protein is CASSPSMRQINPNTEAFF.

By share, this clone counts as large. J is TRBJ2-7 and V is TRBV10-3; possible D gene TRBD2, 6 bases. The V gene lost 8 bases and the J gene lost 0 bases, with 11 bases spanning the gap. The CDR3 length is 13 residues. Germline lookup yields CDR1 ENHRY and CDR2 SYGVKD. The CDR3, as DNA: TGTGCCATCCTCGGGGGAAACTCCTACGAGCAGTACTTC. Translated, it gives CAILGGNSYEQYF.

The chain couples TRBV11-2 to TRBJ1-6, with D hard to call. V lost 5 bases to trimming and J lost 7 bases, with 18 bases between them. This CDR3 has 16 amino acids. Looked up from germline, CDR1 is SGHAT and CDR2 is FQNNGV. CDR3 in amino acids: CASSPPPRAGNSPLHF. CDR3 DNA: TGTGCCAGCAGCCCGCCCCCGAGGGCTGGCAATTCACCCCTCCACTTT.

This CDR3 reads CASSFVPAETLGQYF. CDR3 nucleotide sequence: TGTGCCAGCAGCTTTGTCCCAGCGGAGACTCTCGGGCAGTACTTC. The gene calls are TRBV5-5 and TRBJ2-7; perhaps TRBD2 as D (5 bases). Trimming removed 2 bases at V and 9 bases at J, with 21 bases between. Germline V gene sequence: CDR1 SGHKS, CDR2 YYEKEE (reference sequence). This CDR3 is built from 15 residues.

This clone was detected only a few times. The chain combines TRBV7-3 with TRBJ2-1; possibly TRBD1 for D (5 bases). The germline V gene encodes CDR1 SGHTA and CDR2 FQGTGA. Trimming took 2 bases from V and 5 from J, leaving 7 bases between them. The length of the CDR3 is 13 residues. The CDR3 is CASSLADNNEQFF. CDR3 bases: TGTGCCAGCAGCTTAGCGGACAACAATGAGCAGTTCTTC.

This clone showed up just once. The chain combines TRBV24-1 with TRBJ2-7, with a weak D call TRBD2 (5 bases). V was pared by 6 bases and J by 3 bases, with 5 bases between. The CDR3 sequence is 11 residues long. Germline values: CDR1 KGHDR, CDR2 SFDVKD. The CDR3 DNA is TGTGCCACCAGTAGCGGCTACGAGCAGTACTTC. It specifies CATSSGYEQYF.

This clone occurred once. The V gene is TRBV15, the J gene TRBJ2-3; D might be TRBD2 (6 bases). V was trimmed by 4 bases and J by 6 bases, leaving 20 bases between them. The germline V gene encodes CDR1 LNHNV and CDR2 YYDKDF (reference sequence). The CDR3 sequence is 16 residues long. The CDR3 spells CATSKMGSGRGDTQYF. In DNA, the CDR3 is TGTGCCACCAGCAAGATGGGTAGCGGACGAGGGGATACGCAGTATTTT.

CDR3 nucleotide sequence: TGTGCCAGCAGTGCAGAACAGGAGACCCAGTACTTC. Translating it yields CASSAEQETQYF. The V gene is TRBV2, the J gene TRBJ2-5; D gene uncertain. V lost 4 bases to trimming and J lost 5 bases, with 8 bases between them. The CDR3 has 12 amino acids. The V gene's germline CDR1 is SNHLY and CDR2 FYNNEI.